The 15 T cell receptor beta chains below come from one sample, sequenced in a study of T cell repertoires in cytomegalovirus infection. No antigen has been identified for these receptors. MiXCR was run by TCRdb on the reads, yielding one entry per CDR3 protein. The top ten clones hold roughly two fifths of a sample with just over 450,000 distinct CDR3 sequences, approximately 40% of them seen once. The specimen comprised cultured PBMCs, sampled from culture after CMV antigen stimulation. All receptors derive from a human donor in good health (CMV status not recorded). Some clones in this sample may be carry-over from other donors' samples.

This chain connects TRBV6-8 to TRBJ1-1; possible D gene TRBD1, 5 bases. This CDR3 comprises 14 residues. V lost 8 bases and J lost 0, with 13 bases in between. From germline, CDR1 is MNHGY and CDR2 SAAAGT. DNA of the CDR3: TGTGCCAGCGAGCGGGACGGCATGAACACTGAAGCTTTCTTT. As protein: CASERDGMNTEAFF.

This chain links TRBV19 with TRBJ2-7, with D unclear. The CDR3 loop spans 15 amino acids. Germline CDR1 reads LNHDA; CDR2 reads SQIVND (reference sequence). Trimming pared 1 base from V and 4 bases from J, leaving 14 bases between. In DNA, the CDR3 is TGTGCCAGTAGTATAGCCTCTCGTTCGGCTTACGAGCAGTACTTC. Amino acid sequence: CASSIASRSAYEQYF.

The V and J genes are TRBV7-7 and TRBJ2-2; possibly TRBD2 for D (6 bases). V gave up 7 bases and J gave up 4 bases, with 16 bases separating them. There are 15 residues in the CDR3. Looked up from germline, CDR1 is SSHAT and CDR2 is FNYEAQ (reference sequence). CDR3 nucleotides: TGTGCCAGCACCGATGATCCCGGGGGCACCGGGGAGCTGTTTTTT. As protein: CASTDDPGGTGELFF.

The rearrangement links TRBV4-2 to TRBJ2-2, with a weak D call TRBD2 (6 bases). CDR3 length: 16 residues. Germline V gives CDR1 LGHNA, CDR2 YNFKEQ. Trimming stripped 1 base from V and 6 bases from J, with 15 bases between. CDR3 in DNA: TGTGCCAGCAGCCAAGTTTTAGCGGTTAGATCCGGGGAGCTGTTTTTT. This sequence encodes CASSQVLAVRSGELFF.

This clonotype was counted a few times. This rearrangement joins TRBV20-1 to TRBJ2-7; 10 bases are a match to TRBD2. The junction had 8 bases not matched to a gene; V was cut back by 0 bases and J by 0 bases. Germline V gene data show CDR1 as DFQATT and CDR2 as SNEGSKA (reference sequence). The CDR3 covers 17 residues. The chain's CDR3 is CSARDLLAGVSSYEQYF. CDR3 coding DNA: TGCAGTGCTAGAGATCTGCTAGCGGGGGTTAGCTCCTACGAGCAGTACTTC.

The chain links TRBV20-1 to TRBJ2-1; D is unclear. The germline V gene has CDR1 DFQATT and CDR2 SNEGSKA (reference sequence). The CDR3 runs 13 residues. V lost 7 bases, J lost 0 bases, and 10 bases lay in between. The CDR3 is CSGEVPSYNEQFF. DNA for the CDR3: TGCAGTGGCGAGGTTCCCTCCTACAATGAGCAGTTCTTC.

This chain uses TRBV6-2 or TRBV6-3 with TRBJ2-1; 9 bases match TRBD2. Germline trimming cut 2 bases from V and 4 bases from J; bases unmatched to any gene: 6. Germline V gene lookup returns CDR1 MNHEY and CDR2 SVGEGT. The CDR3 runs 16 residues. CDR3 protein: CASSYGLAGLYNEQFF. In DNA form, the CDR3 reads TGTGCCAGCAGTTACGGGCTAGCGGGGCTTTACAATGAGCAGTTCTTC.

The CDR3 region has the DNA TGTGCCAGCAGCTCTAGGGGGGGGGCGACCGGGGAGCTGTTTTTT. This codes for CASSSRGGATGELFF. J is TRBJ2-2 and V is TRBV9; TRBD2 might be the D (7 bases). The V end lost 4 bases, the J end lost 5 bases, and 15 bases lay between the germline ends. The CDR3 is 15 residues long. The germline V gene encodes CDR1 SGDLS and CDR2 YYNGEE.

This clonotype was observed a few times. The CDR3 sequence: CASSPQPPGLGDEQFF. In nucleotides, the CDR3 is TGTGCCAGCAGCCCCCAACCGCCGGGACTAGGGGATGAGCAGTTCTTC. The chain couples TRBV7-2 to TRBJ2-1, with 8 nucleotides matching TRBD2. The CDR3 runs 16 residues. Germline lookup yields CDR1 SGHTA and CDR2 FQGNSA. The ends lost 5 bases at V and 8 bases at J; junction bases unmatched: 14.

J is TRBJ2-7 and V is TRBV27, with D maybe TRBD2 (5 bases). This CDR3 has 15 residues. Germline V CDR1 and CDR2: MNHEY, SMNVEV (reference sequence). V was shortened by 2 bases and J by 2 bases, with 13 bases between the two germline ends. CDR3 in amino acids: CASSLRGNSAYEQYF. In DNA, the CDR3 is TGTGCCAGCAGTTTACGGGGAAACAGTGCCTACGAGCAGTACTTC.

In its sample, this clonotype was seen a few times. V and J are TRBV6-1 and TRBJ2-6; D gene ambiguous. CDR1 and CDR2 from the germline V gene are MNHNS and SASEGT. CDR3 size: 15 residues. V lost 3 bases to trimming and J lost 2 bases, with 8 bases between them. DNA for the CDR3: TGTGCCAGCAGTGATTCAACGGCTGGGGCCAACGTCCTGACTTTC. It codes for CASSDSTAGANVLTF.

In its sample, this clonotype was seen once. This sequence joins TRBV7-9 and TRBJ2-1; D is unclear. Per the germline V gene, CDR1 is SEHNR and CDR2 is FQNEAQ (reference sequence). The CDR3 runs 14 residues. The V end was cut by 3 bases, the J end by 7 bases, with 13 bases between. The CDR3 is CASSFSAGFNEQFF. In DNA form, the CDR3 reads TGTGCCAGCAGCTTCAGCGCAGGCTTTAATGAGCAGTTCTTC. The full variable domain, its missing parts supplied by reference TRBV7-9 and TRBJ2-1, is DTGVSQNPRHKITKRGQNVTFRCDPISEHNRLYWYRQTLGQGPEFLTYFQNEAQLEKSRLLSDRFSAERPKGSFSTLEIQRTEQGDSAMYLCASSFSAGFNEQFFGPGTRLTVL.

The V gene is TRBV7-9, the J gene TRBJ2-7; a possible D gene is TRBD1 (5 bases). Germline loops: CDR1 SEHNR, CDR2 FQNEAQ (reference sequence). Trimming took off 5 bases at V and 5 bases at J, with 22 bases between the two ends. The CDR3 is 16 amino acids. The CDR3 DNA reads as TGTGCCAGCAGCCCCATTCGAGGCAGGGAATTACACGAGCAGTACTTC. Its translation: CASSPIRGRELHEQYF.

The chain links TRBV6-2 or TRBV6-3 to TRBJ2-5, with a tentative D call TRBD2 (5 bases). Trimming shortened V by 7 bases and J by 0 bases, and 9 bases separated the two germline ends. The CDR3 covers 13 residues. Germline assignment: CDR1 MNHEY and CDR2 SVGEGT. CDR3 amino acids: CASTQRYQETQYF. The CDR3 DNA reads as TGTGCCAGCACTCAGCGGTACCAAGAGACCCAGTACTTC.

This clonotype occurred a few times. This rearrangement joins TRBV20-1 to TRBJ1-5; D possibly corresponds to TRBD1 (5 bases). CDR3 length: 12 amino acids. Germline V lookup: CDR1 DFQATT, CDR2 SNEGSKA (reference sequence). V lost 6 bases and J lost 5, with 11 bases in between. The CDR3 nucleotides read TGCAGTGCGGAAGCGGGGGATCAGCCCCAGCATTTT. This codes for CSAEAGDQPQHF.